The sequence of this T cell receptor (beta chain) was determined in a study of T cells after yellow fever vaccination. TCRdb re-called the 5' RACE reads with MiXCR, one entry per CDR3 protein. Of just over 300,000 distinct CDR3 sequences in the sample, roughly 3.5% were seen once. This clonotype was recorded at least ten times. The CDR3 spans 15 residues. Germline lookup yields CDR1 SGHTA and CDR2 FQGTGA. The V gene end was trimmed by 5 bases and the J gene end by 6 bases; junction bases not matched to a gene: 8. Specimen: PBMCs, collected on the day of the yellow fever booster vaccination. V is TRBV7-3 and J is TRBJ2-1; 9 bases match TRBD2. This TCR was recovered from a young man who received the YFV17D yellow fever vaccine. The CDR3 DNA reads TGTGCCAGCAGCCGTAGCGGGGGTACCCGCAATGAGCAGTTCTTC. Its protein product is CASSRSGGTRNEQFF.